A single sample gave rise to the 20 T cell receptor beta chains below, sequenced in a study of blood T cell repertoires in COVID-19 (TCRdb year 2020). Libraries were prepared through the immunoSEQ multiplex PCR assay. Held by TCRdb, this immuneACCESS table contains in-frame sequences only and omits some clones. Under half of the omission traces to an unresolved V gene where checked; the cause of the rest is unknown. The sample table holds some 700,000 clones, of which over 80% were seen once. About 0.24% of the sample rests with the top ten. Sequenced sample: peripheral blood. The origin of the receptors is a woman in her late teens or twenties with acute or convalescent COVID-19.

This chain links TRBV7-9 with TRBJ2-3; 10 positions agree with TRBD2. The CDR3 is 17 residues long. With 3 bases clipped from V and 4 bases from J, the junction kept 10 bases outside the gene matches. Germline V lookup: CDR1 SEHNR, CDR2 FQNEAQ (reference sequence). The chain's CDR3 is CASSFEMSSGGADTQYF. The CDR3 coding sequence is TGTGCCAGCAGCTTCGAGATGTCTAGCGGGGGCGCAGATACGCAGTATTTT.

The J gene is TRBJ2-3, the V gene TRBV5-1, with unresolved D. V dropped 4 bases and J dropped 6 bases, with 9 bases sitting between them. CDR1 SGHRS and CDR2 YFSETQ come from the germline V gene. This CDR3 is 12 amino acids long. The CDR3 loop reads CASSPQADTQYF. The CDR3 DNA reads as TGCGCCAGCAGCCCTCAAGCCGATACGCAGTATTTT.

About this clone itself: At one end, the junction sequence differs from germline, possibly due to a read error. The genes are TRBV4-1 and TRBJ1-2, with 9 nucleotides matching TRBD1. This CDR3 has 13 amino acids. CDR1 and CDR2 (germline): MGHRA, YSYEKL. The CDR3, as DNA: TGCGCCAGCAGCCTAACAGGGACAGGGCCGAGCGGATTC. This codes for CASSLTGTGPSGF.

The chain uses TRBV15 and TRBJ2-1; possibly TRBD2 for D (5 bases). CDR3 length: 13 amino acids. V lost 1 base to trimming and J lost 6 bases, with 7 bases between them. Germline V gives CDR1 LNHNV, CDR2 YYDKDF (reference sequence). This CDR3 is CATSRGTGNEQFF. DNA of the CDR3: TGTGCCACCAGCAGAGGGACTGGCAATGAGCAGTTCTTC.

Written as DNA, the CDR3 is TGCGCCCGAACAGGGTTAGAAACCGGGGAGCTGTTTTTT. It encodes CARTGLETGELFF. The chain combines TRBV23-1 with TRBJ2-2; D perhaps matches TRBD1 (6 bases). TRBV23-1 is known as an ORF, though its function is uncertain. There are 13 residues in the CDR3. V was cut by 11 bases and J by 5 bases, with 15 bases left in between.

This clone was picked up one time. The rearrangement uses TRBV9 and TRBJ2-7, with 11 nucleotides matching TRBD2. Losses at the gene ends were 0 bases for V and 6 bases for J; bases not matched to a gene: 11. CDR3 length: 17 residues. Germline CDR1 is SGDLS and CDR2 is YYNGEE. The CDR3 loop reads CASSVGFRASGGSEQYF. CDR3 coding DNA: TGTGCCAGCAGCGTAGGGTTCAGGGCTAGCGGGGGGAGCGAGCAGTACTTC. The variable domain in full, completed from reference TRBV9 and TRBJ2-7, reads DSGVTQTPKHLITATGQRVTLRCSPRSGDLSVYWYQQSLDQGLQFLIQYYNGEERAKGNILERFSAQQFPDLHSELNLSSLELGDSALYFCASSVGFRASGGSEQYFGPGTRLTVT.

In nucleotides, the CDR3 is TGTGCCATCAGCGAACGACTAGCGGGGGCCGGGGAGCTGTTTTTT. This translates into CAISERLAGAGELFF. J is TRBJ2-2 and V is TRBV10-3; 12 bases align to TRBD2. The CDR3 totals 15 residues. Germline CDR1 ENHRY, CDR2 SYGVKD. V was clipped by 6 bases and J by 6 bases; unmatched bases: 5.

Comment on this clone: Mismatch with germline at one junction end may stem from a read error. The CDR3 DNA follows: TGCAGTGCTGGGACACGCCGGGCCTTC. It yields the protein CSAGTRRAF. This chain links TRBV20-1 with TRBJ1-2, with D perhaps TRBD1 (6 bases). CDR1 is DFQATT, CDR2 SNEGSKA, per germline (reference sequence). The CDR3 runs 9 residues.

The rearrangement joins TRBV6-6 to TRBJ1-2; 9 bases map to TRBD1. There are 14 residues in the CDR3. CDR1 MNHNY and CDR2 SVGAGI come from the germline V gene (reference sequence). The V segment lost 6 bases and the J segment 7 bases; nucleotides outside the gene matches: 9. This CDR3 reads CASRAGQGIGGYTF. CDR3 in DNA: TGTGCCAGCAGGGCGGGACAGGGCATCGGTGGCTACACCTTC.

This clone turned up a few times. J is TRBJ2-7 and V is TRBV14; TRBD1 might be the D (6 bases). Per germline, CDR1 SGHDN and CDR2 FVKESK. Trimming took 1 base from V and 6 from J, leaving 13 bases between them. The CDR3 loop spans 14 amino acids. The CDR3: CASSQGGPTREQYF. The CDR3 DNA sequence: TGTGCCAGCAGCCAAGGGGGGCCGACTCGCGAGCAGTACTTC.

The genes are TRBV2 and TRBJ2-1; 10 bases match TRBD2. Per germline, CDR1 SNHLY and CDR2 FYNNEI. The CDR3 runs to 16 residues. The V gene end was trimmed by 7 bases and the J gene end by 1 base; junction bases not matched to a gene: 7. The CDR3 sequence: CASTELAGPSYNEQFF. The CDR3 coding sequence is TGTGCCAGCACCGAACTAGCGGGGCCTTCCTACAATGAGCAGTTCTTC.

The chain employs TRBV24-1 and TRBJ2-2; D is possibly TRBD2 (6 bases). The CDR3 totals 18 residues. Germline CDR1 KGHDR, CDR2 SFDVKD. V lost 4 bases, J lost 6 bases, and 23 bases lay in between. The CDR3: CATSERQAGHRASGELFF. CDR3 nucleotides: TGTGCCACCAGTGAACGCCAAGCGGGCCACAGAGCGTCCGGGGAGCTGTTTTTT.

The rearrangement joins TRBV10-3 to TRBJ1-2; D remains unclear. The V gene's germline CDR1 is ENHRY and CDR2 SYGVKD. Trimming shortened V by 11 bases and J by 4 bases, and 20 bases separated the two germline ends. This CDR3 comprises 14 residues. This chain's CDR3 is CASRLGSGPYGYTF. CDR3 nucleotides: TGTGCCTCCAGGCTGGGCTCCGGCCCCTATGGCTACACCTTC.

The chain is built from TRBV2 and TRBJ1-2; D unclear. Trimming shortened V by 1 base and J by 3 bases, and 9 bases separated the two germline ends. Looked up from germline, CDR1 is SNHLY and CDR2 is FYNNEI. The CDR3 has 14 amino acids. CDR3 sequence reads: CASSEELRDYGYTF. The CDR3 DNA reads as TGTGCCAGCAGTGAAGAGCTCCGGGACTATGGCTACACCTTC.

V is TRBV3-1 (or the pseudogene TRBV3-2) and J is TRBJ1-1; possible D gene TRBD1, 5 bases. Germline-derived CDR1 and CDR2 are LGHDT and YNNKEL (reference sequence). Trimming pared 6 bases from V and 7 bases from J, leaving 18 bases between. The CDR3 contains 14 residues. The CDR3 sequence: CASRPGGWKDEAFF. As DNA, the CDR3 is TGTGCCAGCAGGCCCGGGGGGTGGAAGGATGAAGCTTTCTTT.

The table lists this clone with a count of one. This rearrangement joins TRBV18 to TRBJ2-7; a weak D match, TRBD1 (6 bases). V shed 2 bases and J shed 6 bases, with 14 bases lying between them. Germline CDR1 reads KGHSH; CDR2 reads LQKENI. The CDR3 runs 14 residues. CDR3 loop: CASSPGQGLSEQYF. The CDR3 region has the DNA TGTGCCAGCTCACCAGGTCAGGGGCTCTCCGAGCAGTACTTC.

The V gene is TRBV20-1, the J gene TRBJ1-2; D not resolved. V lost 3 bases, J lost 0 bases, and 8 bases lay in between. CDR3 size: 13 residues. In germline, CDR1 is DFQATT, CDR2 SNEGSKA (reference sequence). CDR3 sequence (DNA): TGCAGTGCTAGTGACGGGGCTAACTATGGCTACACCTTC. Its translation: CSASDGANYGYTF.

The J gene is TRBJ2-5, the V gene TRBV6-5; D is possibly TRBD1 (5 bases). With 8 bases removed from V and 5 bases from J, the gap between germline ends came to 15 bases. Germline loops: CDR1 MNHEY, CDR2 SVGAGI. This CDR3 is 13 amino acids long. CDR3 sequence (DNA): TGTGCCAGCGCCTCCAGGGTCCGGGAGACCCAGTACTTC. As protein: CASASRVRETQYF.

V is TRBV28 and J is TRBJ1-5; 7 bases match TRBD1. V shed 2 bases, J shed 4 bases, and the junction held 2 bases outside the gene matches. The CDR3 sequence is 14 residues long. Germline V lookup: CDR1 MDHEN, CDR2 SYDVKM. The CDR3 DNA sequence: TGTGCCAGCAGTTTACAACAGGGGAATCAGCCCCAGCATTTT. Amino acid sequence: CASSLQQGNQPQHF. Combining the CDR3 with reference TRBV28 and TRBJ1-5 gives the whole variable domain DVKVTQSSRYLVKRTGEKVFLECVQDMDHENMFWYRQDPGLGLRLIYFSYDVKMKEKGDIPEGYSVSREKKERFSLILESASTNQTSMYLCASSLQQGNQPQHFGDGTRLSIL.

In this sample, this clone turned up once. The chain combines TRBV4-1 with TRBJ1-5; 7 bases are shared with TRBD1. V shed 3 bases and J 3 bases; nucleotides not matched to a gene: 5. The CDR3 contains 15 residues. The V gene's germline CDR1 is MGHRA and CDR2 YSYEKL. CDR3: CASSHPDRPNQPQHF. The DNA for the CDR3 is TGCGCCAGCAGCCACCCGGACAGGCCCAATCAGCCCCAGCATTTT.